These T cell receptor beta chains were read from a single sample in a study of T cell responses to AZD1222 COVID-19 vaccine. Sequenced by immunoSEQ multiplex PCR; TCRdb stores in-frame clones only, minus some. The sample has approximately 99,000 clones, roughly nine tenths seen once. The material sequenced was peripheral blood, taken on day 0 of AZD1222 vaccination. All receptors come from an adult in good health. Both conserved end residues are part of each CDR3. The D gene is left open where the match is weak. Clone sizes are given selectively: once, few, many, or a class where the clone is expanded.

CASSLSGVAKNIQYF	TGTGCCAGCAGCTTATCGGGGGTGGCCAAAAACATTCAGTACTTC	TRBV11-2	-	TRBJ2-4	-
CASSVTLAGGGNTGELFF	TGTGCCAGCAGCGTCACCCTAGCGGGGGGTGGGAACACCGGGGAGCTGTTTTTT	TRBV9	-	TRBJ2-2	TRBD2
CASSSHRDGYGYTF	TGTGCCAGCAGTAGTCACCGGGACGGTTATGGCTACACCTTC	TRBV27	-	TRBJ1-2	-
CATQGGAADTQYF	TGTGCCACTCAGGGGGGCGCTGCAGATACGCAGTATTTT	TRBV5-1	-	TRBJ2-3	-
CASSPGLAGGRSIDTQYF	TGTGCCAGCAGCCCCGGACTAGCGGGGGGGCGTTCGATAGATACGCAGTATTTT	TRBV6-2/TRBV6-3	-	TRBJ2-3	TRBD2
CASSARTGSGGNTIYF	TGTGCCAGCAGCGCCCGGACAGGGAGCGGAGGAAACACCATATATTTT	TRBV9	-	TRBJ1-3	TRBD1
CASSFQGGLEKLFF	TGTGCCAGCAGCTTCCAGGGGGGTTTGGAAAAACTGTTTTTT	TRBV5-1	-	TRBJ1-4	TRBD1
CASSEAIRERANEKLFF	TGTGCCAGCAGTGAAGCGATCAGGGAGCGGGCTAATGAAAAACTGTTTTTT	TRBV2	-	TRBJ1-4	-
CASSLILAGEDSYNEQFF	TGTGCCAGCAGCTTAATCCTAGCGGGAGAGGACTCCTACAATGAGCAGTTCTTC	TRBV13	-	TRBJ2-1	TRBD2
CASSARQGSPNTEAFF	TGTGCCAGTAGTGCGAGACAGGGCAGCCCGAACACTGAAGCTTTCTTT	TRBV19	few	TRBJ1-1	TRBD1
CASSYSTGARYGYTF	TGTGCCAGCAGTTACTCGACGGGGGCGCGGTATGGCTACACCTTC	TRBV6-5	-	TRBJ1-2	-
CASSRGGSTEAFF	TGTGCCAGCAGCCGGGGGGGGAGCACTGAAGCTTTCTTT	TRBV3-1/TRBV3-2	-	TRBJ1-1	-
CASSVATGDGYGYTF	TGTGCCAGCAGCGTAGCGACGGGGGACGGCTATGGCTACACCTTC	TRBV9	-	TRBJ1-2	-
CASSPRAASTDTQYF	TGTGCCAGTAGCCCCCGTGCGGCAAGCACAGATACGCAGTATTTT	TRBV19	-	TRBJ2-3	-
CASSDRARLTSGNTIYF	TGTGCCAGCTCAGATAGGGCACGACTGACCTCTGGAAACACCATATATTTT	TRBV18	once	TRBJ1-3	-
CASSQEGGAGANVLTF	TGTGCCAGCAGCCAAGAAGGAGGGGCCGGGGCCAACGTCCTGACTTTC	TRBV4-2	few	TRBJ2-6	-
CASSTDSGYNEQFF	TGTGCCAGCAGTACGGACTCCGGGTACAATGAGCAGTTCTTC	TRBV6-4	-	TRBJ2-1	-
CASSQGRGRGQHNEQFF	TGTGCCAGCAGCCAGGGTAGGGGGCGGGGGCAACACAATGAGCAGTTCTTC	TRBV3-1/TRBV3-2	few	TRBJ2-1	-
CSAGGGPGIGAFF	TGCAGCGCCGGCGGGGGTCCGGGTATCGGAGCTTTCTTT	TRBV29-1	-	TRBJ1-1	-
CASSLNEGAGGYTF	TGTGCCAGCAGCCTAAATGAGGGCGCTGGTGGCTACACCTTC	TRBV7-2	-	TRBJ1-2	-
CASSRDGGSYEQYF	TGTGCCAGCAGCAGGGACGGGGGGTCGTACGAGCAGTACTTC	TRBV5-4	-	TRBJ2-7	TRBD2
CASSPGLAVSTEETQYF	TGTGCCAGCAGCCCGGGACTAGCGGTCTCCACCGAAGAGACCCAGTACTTC	TRBV13	few	TRBJ2-5	TRBD2
CASGLGVTFQETQYF	TGTGCTAGTGGTCTCGGGGTGACTTTCCAAGAGACCCAGTACTTC	TRBV12-5	once	TRBJ2-5	-
CASSWMNTEAFF	TGTGCCAGCAGCTGGATGAACACTGAAGCTTTCTTT	TRBV7-8	-	TRBJ1-1	-
CASSSGRGEPQHF	TGTGCCAGCAGCTCAGGCAGGGGTGAGCCCCAGCATTTT	TRBV5-4	-	TRBJ1-5	-
CASSILGVNYGYTF	TGTGCCAGTAGTATTCTGGGCGTAAACTATGGCTACACCTTC	TRBV19	-	TRBJ1-2	-
CASARTVPSGYTF	TGTGCCTCGGCCCGGACGGTTCCGAGCGGCTACACCTTC	TRBV6-5	-	TRBJ1-2	-
CASSLVGGAGGPGEQFF	TGTGCCAGCAGCTTAGTGGGTGGAGCGGGAGGGCCAGGGGAGCAGTTCTTC	TRBV7-2	medium-sized	TRBJ2-1	TRBD2
CASSEAETSEQFF	TGTGCCAGCAGTGAGGCAGAGACAAGTGAGCAGTTCTTC	TRBV6-4	-	TRBJ2-1	-
CASRRETSGADTQYF	TGTGCCAGTAGGAGGGAGACGAGTGGTGCAGATACGCAGTATTTT	TRBV19	-	TRBJ2-3	-
CASSEARDYGYTF	TGTGCCAGCAGTGAAGCGAGGGACTATGGCTACACCTTC	TRBV2	-	TRBJ1-2	-
CASSQDTGSANTGELFF	TGCGCCAGCAGCCAAGATACAGGGTCCGCGAACACCGGGGAGCTGTTTTTT	TRBV4-1	-	TRBJ2-2	-
CASSLGKSSPIQYF	TGTGCCAGCAGCTTAGGGAAGTCCTCGCCCATTCAGTACTTC	TRBV7-2	-	TRBJ2-4	-
CASSYIKGLGYGYTF	TGTGCCAGCAGTTACATAAAGGGGCTCGGCTATGGCTACACCTTC	TRBV6-5	few	TRBJ1-2	-
CASSSSRGEQYF	TGTGCCAGCAGCTCGTCCAGGGGCGAGCAGTACTTC	TRBV9	-	TRBJ2-7	-
CAWIGKGATEAFF	TGTGCCTGGATCGGGAAGGGCGCCACTGAAGCTTTCTTT	TRBV30	once	TRBJ1-1	-